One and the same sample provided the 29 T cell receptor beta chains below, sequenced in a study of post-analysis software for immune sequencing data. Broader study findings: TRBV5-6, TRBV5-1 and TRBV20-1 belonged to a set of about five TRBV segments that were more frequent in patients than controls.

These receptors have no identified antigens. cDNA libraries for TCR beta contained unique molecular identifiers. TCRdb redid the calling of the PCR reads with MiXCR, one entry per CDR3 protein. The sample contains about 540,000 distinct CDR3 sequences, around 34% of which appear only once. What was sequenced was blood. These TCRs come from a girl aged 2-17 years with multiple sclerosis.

The CDR3: CSASSSGGKTQYF. CDR3 DNA sequence: TGCAGTGCTAGCTCTAGCGGGGGGAAGACCCAGTACTTC. This chain uses TRBV20-1 with TRBJ2-5; TRBD2 aligns across 11 bases. Per germline, CDR1 DFQATT and CDR2 SNEGSKA (reference sequence). Germline trimming cut 3 bases from V and 6 bases from J; bases unmatched to any gene: 3. This CDR3 spans 13 amino acids.

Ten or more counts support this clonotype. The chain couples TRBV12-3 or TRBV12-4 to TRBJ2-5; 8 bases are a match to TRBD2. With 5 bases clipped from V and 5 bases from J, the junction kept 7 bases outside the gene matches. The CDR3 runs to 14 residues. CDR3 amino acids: CASSPQRGRETQYF. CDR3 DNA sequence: TGTGCCAGCAGTCCCCAGCGGGGGAGGGAGACCCAGTACTTC.

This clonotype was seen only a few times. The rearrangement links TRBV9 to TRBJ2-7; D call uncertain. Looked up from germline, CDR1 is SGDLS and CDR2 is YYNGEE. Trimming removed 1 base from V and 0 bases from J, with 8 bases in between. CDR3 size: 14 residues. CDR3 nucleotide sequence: TGTGCCAGCAGCGTACTCGCGAACTCCTACGAGCAGTACTTC. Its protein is CASSVLANSYEQYF.

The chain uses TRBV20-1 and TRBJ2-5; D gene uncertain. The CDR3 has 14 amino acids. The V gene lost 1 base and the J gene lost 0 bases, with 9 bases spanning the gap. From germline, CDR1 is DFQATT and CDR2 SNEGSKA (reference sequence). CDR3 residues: CSARVGPYQETQYF. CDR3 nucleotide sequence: TGCAGTGCTAGAGTCGGCCCGTACCAAGAGACCCAGTACTTC.

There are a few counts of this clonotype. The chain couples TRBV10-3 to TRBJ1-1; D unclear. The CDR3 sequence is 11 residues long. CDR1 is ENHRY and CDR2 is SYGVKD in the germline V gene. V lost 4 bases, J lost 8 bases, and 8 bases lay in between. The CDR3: CAISGLGEAFF. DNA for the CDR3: TGTGCCATCAGTGGCCTCGGGGAAGCTTTCTTT.

The CDR3 sequence is CASSLGDRGANTQYF. DNA of the CDR3: TGTGCCAGCAGCTTGGGAGACAGGGGTGCAAATACGCAGTATTTT. V and J are TRBV5-6 and TRBJ2-3, with 8 bases fitting TRBD1. This CDR3 is built from 15 residues. Losses at the gene ends were 0 bases for V and 7 bases for J; bases not matched to a gene: 7. Germline CDR1 reads SGHDT; CDR2 reads YYEEEE.

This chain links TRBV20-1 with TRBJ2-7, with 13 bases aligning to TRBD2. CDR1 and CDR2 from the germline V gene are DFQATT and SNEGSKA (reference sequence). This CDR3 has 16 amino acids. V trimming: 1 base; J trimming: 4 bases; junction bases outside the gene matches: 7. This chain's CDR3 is CSARGDTSGGAYEQYF. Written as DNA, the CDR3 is TGCAGTGCTAGAGGTGACACTAGCGGGGGGGCTTACGAGCAGTACTTC.

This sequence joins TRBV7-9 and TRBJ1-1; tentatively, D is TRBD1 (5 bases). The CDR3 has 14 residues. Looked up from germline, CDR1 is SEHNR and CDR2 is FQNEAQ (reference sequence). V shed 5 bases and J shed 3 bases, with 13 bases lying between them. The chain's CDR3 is CASSPSRGDTEAFF. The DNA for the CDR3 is TGTGCCAGCAGCCCGAGTCGGGGGGACACTGAAGCTTTCTTT.

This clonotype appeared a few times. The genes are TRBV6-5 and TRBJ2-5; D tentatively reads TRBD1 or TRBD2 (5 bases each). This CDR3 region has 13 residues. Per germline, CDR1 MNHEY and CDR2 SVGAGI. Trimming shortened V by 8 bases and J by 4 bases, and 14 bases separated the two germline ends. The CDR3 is CASWVVGGETQYF. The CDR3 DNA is TGTGCCAGCTGGGTGGTTGGGGGAGAGACCCAGTACTTC.

CDR3 sequence (DNA): TGCGCCAGCAGCTTTGCTGTGGGTGGCGGGGGGGCCTCCTACGAGCAGTACTTC. This encodes CASSFAVGGGGASYEQYF. The chain couples TRBV5-1 to TRBJ2-7, with 9 positions matching TRBD2. From germline, CDR1 is SGHRS and CDR2 YFSETQ. There are 18 residues in the CDR3. The ends lost 2 bases at V and 0 bases at J; junction bases unmatched: 12.

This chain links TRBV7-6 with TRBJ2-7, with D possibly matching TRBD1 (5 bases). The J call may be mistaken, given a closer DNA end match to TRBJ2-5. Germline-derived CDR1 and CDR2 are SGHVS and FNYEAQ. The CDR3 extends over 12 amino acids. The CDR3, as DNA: TGTGCCAGCAGCTTAGCACAGGCGACCCAGTACTTC. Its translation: CASSLAQATQYF.

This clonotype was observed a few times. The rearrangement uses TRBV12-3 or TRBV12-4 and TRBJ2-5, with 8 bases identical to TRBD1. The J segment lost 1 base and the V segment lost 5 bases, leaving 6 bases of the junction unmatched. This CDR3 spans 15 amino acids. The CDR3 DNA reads TGTGCCAGCAGTCGACAGGGGACGACCCAAGAGACCCAGTACTTC. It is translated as CASSRQGTTQETQYF.

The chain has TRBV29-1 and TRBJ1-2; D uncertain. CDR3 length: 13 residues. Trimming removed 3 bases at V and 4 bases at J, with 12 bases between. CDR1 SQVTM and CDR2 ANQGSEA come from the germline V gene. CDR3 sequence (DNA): TGCAGCGTTGAGATGGGGTACGCCTATGGCTACACCTTC. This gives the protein CSVEMGYAYGYTF.

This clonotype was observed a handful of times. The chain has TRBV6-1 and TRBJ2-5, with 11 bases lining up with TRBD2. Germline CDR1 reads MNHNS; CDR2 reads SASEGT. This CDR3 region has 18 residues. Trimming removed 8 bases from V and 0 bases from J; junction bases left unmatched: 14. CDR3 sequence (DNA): TGTGCCAGCCTTCTGGCACCGCTAGCGGGGGGACACCAAGAGACCCAGTACTTC. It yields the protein CASLLAPLAGGHQETQYF.

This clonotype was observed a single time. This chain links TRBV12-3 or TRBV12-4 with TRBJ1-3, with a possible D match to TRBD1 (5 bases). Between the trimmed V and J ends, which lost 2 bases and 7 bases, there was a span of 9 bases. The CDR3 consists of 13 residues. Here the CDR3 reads CASSLRRVNTIYF. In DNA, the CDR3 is TGTGCCAGCAGTTTACGCAGGGTGAACACCATATATTTT.

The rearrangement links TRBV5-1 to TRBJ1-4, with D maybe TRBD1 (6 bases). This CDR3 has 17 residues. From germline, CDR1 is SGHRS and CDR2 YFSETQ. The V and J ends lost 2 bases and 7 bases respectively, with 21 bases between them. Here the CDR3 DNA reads TGCGCCAGCAGCTTAGGACAGCCTAGAATTGTTGGTGAAAAACTGTTTTTT. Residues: CASSLGQPRIVGEKLFF.

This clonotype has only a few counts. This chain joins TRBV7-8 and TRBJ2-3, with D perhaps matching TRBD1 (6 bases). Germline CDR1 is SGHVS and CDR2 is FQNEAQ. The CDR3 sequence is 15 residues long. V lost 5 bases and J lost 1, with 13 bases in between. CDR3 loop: CASSLPGQRTDTQYF. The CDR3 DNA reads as TGTGCCAGCAGCCTGCCCGGACAGCGCACAGATACGCAGTATTTT.

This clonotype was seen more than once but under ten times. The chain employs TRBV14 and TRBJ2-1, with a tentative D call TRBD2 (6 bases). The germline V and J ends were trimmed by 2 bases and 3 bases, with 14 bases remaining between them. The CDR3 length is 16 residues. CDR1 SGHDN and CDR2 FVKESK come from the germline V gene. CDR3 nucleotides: TGTGCCAGCAGCCAAATGGGGCGGGGTATCTACAATGAGCAGTTCTTC. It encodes CASSQMGRGIYNEQFF.

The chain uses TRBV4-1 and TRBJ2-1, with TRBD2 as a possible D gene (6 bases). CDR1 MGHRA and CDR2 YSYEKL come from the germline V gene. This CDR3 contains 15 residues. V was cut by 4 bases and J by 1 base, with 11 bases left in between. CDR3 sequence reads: CASSPIGGSYNEQFF. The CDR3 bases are TGCGCCAGCAGCCCGATTGGGGGGTCCTACAATGAGCAGTTCTTC.

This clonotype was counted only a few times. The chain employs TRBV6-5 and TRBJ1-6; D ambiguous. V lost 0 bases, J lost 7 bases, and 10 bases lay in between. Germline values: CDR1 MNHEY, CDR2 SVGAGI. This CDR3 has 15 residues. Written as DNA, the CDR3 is TGTGCCAGCAGTTACTCATCCGGAGGGAATTCACCCCTCCACTTT. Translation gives CASSYSSGGNSPLHF.

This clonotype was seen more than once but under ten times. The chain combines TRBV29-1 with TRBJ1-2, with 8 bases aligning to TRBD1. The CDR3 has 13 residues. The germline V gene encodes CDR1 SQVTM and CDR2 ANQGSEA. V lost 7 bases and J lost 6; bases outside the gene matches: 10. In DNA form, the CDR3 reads TGCAGCGCCCTGCGACAGGGGCAAGATGGCTACACCTTC. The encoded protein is CSALRQGQDGYTF.

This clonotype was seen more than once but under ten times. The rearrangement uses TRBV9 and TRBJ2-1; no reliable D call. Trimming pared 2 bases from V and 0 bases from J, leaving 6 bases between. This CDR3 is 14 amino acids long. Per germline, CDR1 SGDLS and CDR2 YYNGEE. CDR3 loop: CASSVGSSYNEQFF. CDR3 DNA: TGTGCCAGCAGCGTGGGTTCCTCCTACAATGAGCAGTTCTTC.

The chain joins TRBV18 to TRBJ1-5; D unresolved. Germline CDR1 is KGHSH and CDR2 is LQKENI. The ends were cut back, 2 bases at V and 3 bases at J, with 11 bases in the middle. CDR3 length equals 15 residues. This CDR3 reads CASSPWLRPNQPQHF. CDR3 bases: TGTGCCAGCTCACCATGGCTACGGCCCAATCAGCCCCAGCATTTT.

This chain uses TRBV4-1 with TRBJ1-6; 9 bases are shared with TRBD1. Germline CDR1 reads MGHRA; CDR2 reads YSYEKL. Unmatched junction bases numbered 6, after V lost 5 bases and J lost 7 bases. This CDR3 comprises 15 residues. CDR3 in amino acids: CASSLQQGANSPLHF. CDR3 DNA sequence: TGCGCCAGCAGCTTACAACAGGGGGCGAATTCACCCCTCCACTTT.

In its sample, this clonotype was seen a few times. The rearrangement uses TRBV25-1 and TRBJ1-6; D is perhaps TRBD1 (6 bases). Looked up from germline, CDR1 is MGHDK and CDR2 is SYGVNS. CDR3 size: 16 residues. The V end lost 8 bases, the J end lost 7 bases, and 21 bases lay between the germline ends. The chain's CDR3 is CASSPNRVGGNSPLHF. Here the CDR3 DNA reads TGTGCCAGCTCCCCCAACAGGGTGGGGGGGAATTCACCCCTCCACTTT.

CDR3 in DNA: TGTGCCAGCAAAACCCAGGGGGCCATGAACACTGAAGCTTTCTTT. Translating gives CASKTQGAMNTEAFF. The chain links TRBV12-3 or TRBV12-4 to TRBJ1-1; 8 bases map to TRBD1. The J segment lost 0 bases and the V segment lost 7 bases, leaving 7 bases of the junction unmatched. The CDR3 length is 15 residues.

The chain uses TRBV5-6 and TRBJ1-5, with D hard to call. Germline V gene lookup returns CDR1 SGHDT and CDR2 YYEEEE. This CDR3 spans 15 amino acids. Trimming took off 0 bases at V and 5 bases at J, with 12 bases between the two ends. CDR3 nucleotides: TGTGCCAGCAGCTTGGGACTCCAAGGAGATCAGCCCCAGCATTTT. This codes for CASSLGLQGDQPQHF.

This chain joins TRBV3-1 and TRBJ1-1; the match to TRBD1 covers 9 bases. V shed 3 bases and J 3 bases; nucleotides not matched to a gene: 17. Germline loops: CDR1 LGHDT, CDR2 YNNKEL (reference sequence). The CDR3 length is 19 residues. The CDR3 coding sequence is TGTGCCAGCAGCCAGTTAGCCGCCGGGACAGGGATGGGGGACACTGAAGCTTTCTTT. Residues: CASSQLAAGTGMGDTEAFF.

The CDR3 DNA reads as TGTGCCATCAGTGAGTCGCGGAATGAGCAGTTCTTC. Its translation: CAISESRNEQFF. V usage is TRBV10-3 and J usage is TRBJ2-1, with D unclear. CDR1 ENHRY and CDR2 SYGVKD come from the germline V gene. The length of the CDR3 is 12 residues. V shed 0 bases and J shed 7 bases, with 4 bases lying between them.